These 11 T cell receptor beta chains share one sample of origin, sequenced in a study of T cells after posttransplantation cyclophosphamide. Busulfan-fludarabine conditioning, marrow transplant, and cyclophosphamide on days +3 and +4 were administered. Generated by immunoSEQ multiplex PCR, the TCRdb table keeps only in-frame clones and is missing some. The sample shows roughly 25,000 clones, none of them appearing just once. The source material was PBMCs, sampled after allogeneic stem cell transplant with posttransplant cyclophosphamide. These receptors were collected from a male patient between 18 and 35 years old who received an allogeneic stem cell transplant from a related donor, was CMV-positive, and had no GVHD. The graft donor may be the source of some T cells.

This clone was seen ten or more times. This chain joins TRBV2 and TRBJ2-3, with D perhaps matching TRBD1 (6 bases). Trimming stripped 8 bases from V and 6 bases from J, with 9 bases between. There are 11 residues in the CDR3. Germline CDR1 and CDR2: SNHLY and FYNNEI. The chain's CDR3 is CASAGADTQYF. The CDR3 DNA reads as TGTGCCAGCGCAGGGGCCGATACGCAGTATTTT.

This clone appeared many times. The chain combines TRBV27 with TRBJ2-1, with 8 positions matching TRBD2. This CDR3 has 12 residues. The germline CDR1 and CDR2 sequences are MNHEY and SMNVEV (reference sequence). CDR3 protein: CTSGIIYNEQFF. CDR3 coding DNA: TGTACTAGCGGAATTATCTACAATGAGCAGTTCTTC.

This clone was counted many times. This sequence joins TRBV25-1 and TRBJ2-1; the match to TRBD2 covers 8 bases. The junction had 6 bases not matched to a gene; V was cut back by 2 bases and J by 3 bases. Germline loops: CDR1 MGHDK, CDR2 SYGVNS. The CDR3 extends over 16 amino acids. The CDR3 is CASSEIRREDYNEQFF. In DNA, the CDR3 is TGTGCCAGCAGTGAAATCCGGCGGGAGGACTACAATGAGCAGTTCTTC.

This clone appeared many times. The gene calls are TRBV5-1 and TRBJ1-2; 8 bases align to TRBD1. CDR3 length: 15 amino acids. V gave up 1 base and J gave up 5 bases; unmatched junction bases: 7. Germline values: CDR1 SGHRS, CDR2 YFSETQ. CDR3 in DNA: TGCGCCAGCAGCTTGCGCACAGGGGGACAATATGGCTACACCTTC. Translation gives CASSLRTGGQYGYTF.

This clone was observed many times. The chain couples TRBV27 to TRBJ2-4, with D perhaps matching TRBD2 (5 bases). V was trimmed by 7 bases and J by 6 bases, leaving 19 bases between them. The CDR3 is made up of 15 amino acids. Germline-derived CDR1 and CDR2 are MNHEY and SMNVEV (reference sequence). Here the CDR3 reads CASTLRGSRLNIQYF. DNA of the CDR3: TGTGCCAGCACTCTCCGGGGTTCTCGGTTAAACATTCAGTACTTC.

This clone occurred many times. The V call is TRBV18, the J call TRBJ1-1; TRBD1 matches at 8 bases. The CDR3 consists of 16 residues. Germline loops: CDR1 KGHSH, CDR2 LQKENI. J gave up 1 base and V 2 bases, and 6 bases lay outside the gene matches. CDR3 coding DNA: TGTGCCAGCTCACCATCACGACAGGGGTGGAACACTGAAGCTTTCTTT. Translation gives CASSPSRQGWNTEAFF.

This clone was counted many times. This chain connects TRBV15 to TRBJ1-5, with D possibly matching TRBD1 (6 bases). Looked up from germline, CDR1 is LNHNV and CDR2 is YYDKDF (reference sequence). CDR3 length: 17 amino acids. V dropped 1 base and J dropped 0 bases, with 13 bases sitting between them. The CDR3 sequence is CATSRGTGTYSNQPQHF. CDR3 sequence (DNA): TGTGCCACCAGCAGAGGAACAGGGACCTATAGCAATCAGCCCCAGCATTTT.

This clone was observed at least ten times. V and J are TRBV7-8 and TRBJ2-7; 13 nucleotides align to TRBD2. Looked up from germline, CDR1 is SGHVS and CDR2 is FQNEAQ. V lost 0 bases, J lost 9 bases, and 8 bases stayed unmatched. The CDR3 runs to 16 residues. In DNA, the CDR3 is TGTGCCAGCAGCTTAGCCATTACTAGCGGGAGGGAAGGGCAGTACTTC. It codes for CASSLAITSGREGQYF. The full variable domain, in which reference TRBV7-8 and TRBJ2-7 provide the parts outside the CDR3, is GAGVSQSPRYKVAKRGQDVALRCDPISGHVSLFWYQQALGQGPEFLTYFQNEAQLDKSGLPSDRFFAERPEGSVSTLKIQRTQQEDSAVYLCASSLAITSGREGQYFGPGTRLTVT.

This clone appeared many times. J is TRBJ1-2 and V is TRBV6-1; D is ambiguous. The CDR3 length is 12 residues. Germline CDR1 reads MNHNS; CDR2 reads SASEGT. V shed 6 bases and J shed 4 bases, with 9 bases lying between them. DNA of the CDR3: TGTGCCAGCAGGAGGGCGGCCTATGGCTACACCTTC. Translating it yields CASRRAAYGYTF.

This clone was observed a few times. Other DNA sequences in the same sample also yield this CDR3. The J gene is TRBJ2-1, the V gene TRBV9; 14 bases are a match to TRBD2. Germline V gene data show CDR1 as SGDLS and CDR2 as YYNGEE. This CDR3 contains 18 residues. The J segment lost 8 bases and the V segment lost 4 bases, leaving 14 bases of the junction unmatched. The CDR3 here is CASSTRRGLAGAWDEQFF. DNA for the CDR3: TGTGCCAGCAGCACCCGTAGGGGACTAGCGGGGGCGTGGGATGAGCAGTTCTTC.

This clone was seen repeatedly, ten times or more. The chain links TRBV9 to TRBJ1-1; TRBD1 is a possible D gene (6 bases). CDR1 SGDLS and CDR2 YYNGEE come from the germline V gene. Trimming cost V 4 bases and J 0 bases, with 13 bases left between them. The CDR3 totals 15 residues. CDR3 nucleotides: TGTGCCAGCAGCTTCTCGACAGGTATGAACACTGAAGCTTTCTTT. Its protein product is CASSFSTGMNTEAFF.